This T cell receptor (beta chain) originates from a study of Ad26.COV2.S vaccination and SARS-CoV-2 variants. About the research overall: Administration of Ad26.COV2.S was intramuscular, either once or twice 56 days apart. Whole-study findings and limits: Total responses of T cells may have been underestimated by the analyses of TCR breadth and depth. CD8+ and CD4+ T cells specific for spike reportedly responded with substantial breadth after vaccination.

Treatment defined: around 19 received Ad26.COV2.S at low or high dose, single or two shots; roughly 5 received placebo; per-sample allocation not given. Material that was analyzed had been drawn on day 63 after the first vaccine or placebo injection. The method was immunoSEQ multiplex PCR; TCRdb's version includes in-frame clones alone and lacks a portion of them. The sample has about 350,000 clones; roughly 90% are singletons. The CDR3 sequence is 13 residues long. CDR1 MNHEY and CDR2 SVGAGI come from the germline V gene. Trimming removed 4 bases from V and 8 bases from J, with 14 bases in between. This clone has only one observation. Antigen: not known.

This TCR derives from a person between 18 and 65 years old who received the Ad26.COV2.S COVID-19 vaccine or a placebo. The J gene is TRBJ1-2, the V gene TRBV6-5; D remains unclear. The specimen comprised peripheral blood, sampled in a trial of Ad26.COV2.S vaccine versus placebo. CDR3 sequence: CASSSTPGGGYTF. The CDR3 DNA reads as TGTGCCAGCAGTTCAACCCCCGGTGGAGGCTACACCTTC.